The subject of this entry is one TCR beta chain. Its antigen is as yet unknown. The CDR3 totals 16 residues. V trimming: 5 bases; J trimming: 0 bases; junction bases outside the gene matches: 9. The germline CDR1 and CDR2 sequences are MNHNS and SASEGT. The data were obtained in a study of regulatory T cells. Broader study findings: In CD3G-deficient patients, conventional CD4+ T cells were enriched for hydrophobic CDR3 residues at positions 6 and 7.

Primers: 52 TRBV forward and 13 TRBJ reverse. The table came from immunoSEQ multiplex PCR; TCRdb's copy has only in-frame clones and leaves some out. The data show 30,000 to 40,000 clones, roughly 93% seen once. This chain uses TRBV6-1 with TRBJ2-7; 8 positions agree with TRBD1. Sequenced material: conventional CD4+ T cells sorted from blood. The sequence was obtained from a child younger than 10 with CD3G deficiency. The CDR3 nucleotides read TGTGCCAGCAGTAAAGGGTGGACAGGGAGCTCCTACGAGCAGTACTTC. Translated, it gives CASSKGWTGSSYEQYF.